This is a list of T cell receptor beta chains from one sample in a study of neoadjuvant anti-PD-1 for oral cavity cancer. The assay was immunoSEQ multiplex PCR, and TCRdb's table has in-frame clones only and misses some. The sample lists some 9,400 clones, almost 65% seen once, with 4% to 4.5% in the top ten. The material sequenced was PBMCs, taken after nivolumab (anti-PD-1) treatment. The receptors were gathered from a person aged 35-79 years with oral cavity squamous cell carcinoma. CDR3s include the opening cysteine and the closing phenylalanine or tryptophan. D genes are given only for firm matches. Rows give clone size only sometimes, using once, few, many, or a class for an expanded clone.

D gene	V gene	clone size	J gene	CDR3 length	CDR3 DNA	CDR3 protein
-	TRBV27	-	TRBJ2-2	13	TGTGCCAGCAGTTTACGGGCGGGGCTCGAGCTGTTTTTT	CASSLRAGLELFF
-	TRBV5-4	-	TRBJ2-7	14	TGTGCCAGCAGCTTGGATCTTTACTCCTACGAGCAGTACTTC	CASSLDLYSYEQYF
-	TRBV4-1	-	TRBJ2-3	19	TGCGCCAGCAGCCAAGAGGACGGGAAATTGGCCGGGAGCACAGATACGCAGTATTTT	CASSQEDGKLAGSTDTQYF
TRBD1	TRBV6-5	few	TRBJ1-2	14	TGTGCCAGCAGTTCTCCACAGGGGACTAGGGGCTACACCTTC	CASSSPQGTRGYTF
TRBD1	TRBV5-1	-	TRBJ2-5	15	TGCGCCAGCAGCTCAGGGGGTATTAGAAAAGAGACCCAGTACTTC	CASSSGGIRKETQYF
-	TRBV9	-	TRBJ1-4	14	TGTGCCAGCAGCGTGGGGTCAACTAATGAAAAACTGTTTTTT	CASSVGSTNEKLFF
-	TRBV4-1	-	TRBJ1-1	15	TGCGCCAGCAGCCAAGAGCGGACGCTGAACACTGAAGCTTTCTTT	CASSQERTLNTEAFF
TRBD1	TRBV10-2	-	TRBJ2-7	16	TGCGCCAGCAGTGAGGAACTCAGGGGGCTTCGGTACGAGCAGTACTTC	CASSEELRGLRYEQYF
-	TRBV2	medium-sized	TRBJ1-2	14	TGTGCCAGCAGAAGGGGCGGACTAAACTATGGCTACACCTTC	CASRRGGLNYGYTF
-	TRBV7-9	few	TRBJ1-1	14	TGTGCCAGCAGCTTAGAAAGTGGCAACACTGAAGCTTTCTTT	CASSLESGNTEAFF
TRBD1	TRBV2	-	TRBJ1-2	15	TGTGCCAGCATGGGCCGGGACAGCCCTAACTATGGCTACACCTTC	CASMGRDSPNYGYTF
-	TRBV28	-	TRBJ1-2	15	TGTGCCAGCAGTTCCGACAGCTCGACCTCGGGGGGCTACACCTTC	CASSSDSSTSGGYTF
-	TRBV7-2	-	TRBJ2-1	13	TGTGCCAGCAGACCTCCGAGTAGGGTGGGAGAGTTCTTC	CASRPPSRVGEFF
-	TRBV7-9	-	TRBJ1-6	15	TGTGCCAGCAGCTTAGCTCCAGGGCTGAATTCACCCCTCCACTTT	CASSLAPGLNSPLHF
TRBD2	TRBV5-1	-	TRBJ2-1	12	TGCGCCAGCAGCTTCAGAGCGGGGAAGCAGTTCTTC	CASSFRAGKQFF
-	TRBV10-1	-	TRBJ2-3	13	TGCGCCAGCAGCCGGCAGGGGTCAGATACGCAGTATTTT	CASSRQGSDTQYF
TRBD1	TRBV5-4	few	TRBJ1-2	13	TGTGCCAGCAGCTTGGCAGGGGGTAATGGCTACACCTTC	CASSLAGGNGYTF
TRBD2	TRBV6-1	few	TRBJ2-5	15	TGTGCCAGCAGTGAACTAGCGGGAGGACAAGAGACCCAGTACTTC	CASSELAGGQETQYF
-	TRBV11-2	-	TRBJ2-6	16	TGTGCCAGCAGCTTCACAGGGAAATCTGGGGCCAACGTCCTGACTTTC	CASSFTGKSGANVLTF
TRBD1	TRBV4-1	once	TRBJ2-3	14	TGCGCCAGCAGCCGAGAGACAGGGGCCGATACGCAGTATTTT	CASSRETGADTQYF
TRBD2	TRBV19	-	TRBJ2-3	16	TGTGCCAGTAGTCCCCTGGGCGGGGGGGCCGGAGATACGCAGTATTTT	CASSPLGGGAGDTQYF
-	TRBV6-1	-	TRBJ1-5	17	TGTGCCAGCAGTGAAGCAGGCAAATTAAATAGCAATCAGCCCCAGCATTTT	CASSEAGKLNSNQPQHF
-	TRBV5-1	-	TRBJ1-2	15	TGCGCCAGCAGCCTGGGACGATCCGCCCTCTATGGCTACACCTTC	CASSLGRSALYGYTF
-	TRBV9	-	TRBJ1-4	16	TGTGCCAGCAGCCCCCATAGTACGGGGTTAGAGGAAAAACTGTTTTTT	CASSPHSTGLEEKLFF
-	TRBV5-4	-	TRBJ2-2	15	TGTGCCAGCAGCCCCGAAACGCGTAGGACCGGGGAGCTGTTTTTT	CASSPETRRTGELFF
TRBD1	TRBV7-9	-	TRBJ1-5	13	TGTGCCAGCAGCTTGACAGGGAATCAGCCCCAGCATTTT	CASSLTGNQPQHF
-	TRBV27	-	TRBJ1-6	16	TGTGCCAGCCAAGGCGCCCCCGGGGTTAGCGGTTCACCCCTCCACTTT	CASQGAPGVSGSPLHF
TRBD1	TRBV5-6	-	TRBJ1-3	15	TGTGCCAGCAGCCCGGACAGGGGGATAGGAAACACCATATATTTT	CASSPDRGIGNTIYF
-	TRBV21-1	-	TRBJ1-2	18	TGTGCCAGCAACCTCTTTGGCAGGGCCTACTTACTCAACTATGGCTACACCTTC	CASNLFGRAYLLNYGYTF
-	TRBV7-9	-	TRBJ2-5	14	TGTGCCAGCTCAGCTTACCGGGCCGGAGAGACCCAGTACTTC	CASSAYRAGETQYF
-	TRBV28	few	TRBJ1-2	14	TGTGCCAGCAGTTTAACGGGAGCGAACTATGGCTACACCTTC	CASSLTGANYGYTF
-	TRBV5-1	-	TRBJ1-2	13	TGCGCCAGCAGCTTGACAGACCACTATGGCTACACCTTC	CASSLTDHYGYTF